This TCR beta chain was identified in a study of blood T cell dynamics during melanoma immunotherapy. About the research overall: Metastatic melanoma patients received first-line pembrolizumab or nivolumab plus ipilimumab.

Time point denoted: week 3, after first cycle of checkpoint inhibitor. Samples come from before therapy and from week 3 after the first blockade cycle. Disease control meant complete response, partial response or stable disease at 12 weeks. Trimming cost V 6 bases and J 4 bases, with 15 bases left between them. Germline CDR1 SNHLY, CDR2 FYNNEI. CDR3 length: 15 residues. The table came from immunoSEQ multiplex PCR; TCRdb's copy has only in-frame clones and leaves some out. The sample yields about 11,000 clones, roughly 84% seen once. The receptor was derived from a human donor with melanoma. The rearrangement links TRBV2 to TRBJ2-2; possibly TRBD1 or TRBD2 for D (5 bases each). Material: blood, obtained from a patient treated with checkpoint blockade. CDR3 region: CASRAGTPFTGELFF. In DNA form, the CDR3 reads TGTGCCAGCAGAGCCGGGACGCCCTTCACCGGGGAGCTGTTTTTT.